This TCR beta chain was captured by sequencing in a study of T cell changes during pregnancy in multiple sclerosis. TCRdb keeps only in-frame clones here, not all; method: immunoSEQ multiplex PCR. The sample records over 85,000 clones, approximately 90% being singletons. The sequencing used peripheral blood, collected in the second trimester of pregnancy. The TCR comes from a female donor in good health, enrolled as a control in a pregnancy study.

CDR3 amino acids: CASSEADTQYF. The CDR3 nucleotides read TGTGCCAGTAGCGAGGCGGATACGCAGTATTTT. The chain recombines TRBV19 with TRBJ2-3; the D is unclear. The V end was cut by 6 bases, the J end by 6 bases, with 7 bases between. CDR1 is LNHDA, CDR2 SQIVND, per germline (reference sequence). CDR3 length: 11 residues.